The TCR beta chain described here comes from a study of breast tumors, draining lymph nodes, adjacent tissues. TCRdb ran MiXCR on the multiplex PCR reads and lists one entry per CDR3 protein. Among 150,000 to 200,000 distinct CDR3 sequences listed, roughly a third were seen once. Points from the study as a whole: Luminal-like breast cancer showed significantly greater tumor-nontumor repertoire similarity than basal-like breast cancer did. Tumors had less TCR diversity than lymph nodes, more than nontumor tissue.

Breast cancer patients provided tissue from their axillary draining lymph nodes. This CDR3 spans 15 amino acids. The V and J ends lost 7 bases and 0 bases respectively, with 13 bases between them. Germline V CDR1 and CDR2: GTSNPN, SVGIG (reference sequence). This clonotype was seen repeatedly, ten times or more. The target antigen is unknown. This receptor was identified in a female donor with breast cancer. Some clones in this sample may be carry-over from other donors' samples. This chain links TRBV30 with TRBJ1-6; D uncertain. Source material: axillary lymph node tissue. The CDR3 nucleotides read TGTGCCTCCGATAGCCGGAGCTCCTATAATTCACCCCTCCACTTT. This encodes CASDSRSSYNSPLHF. Looking up the rest from reference TRBV30 and TRBJ1-6 gives the full variable domain: SQTIHQWPATLVQPVGSPLSLECTVEGTSNPNLYWYRQAAGRGLQLLFYSVGIGQISSEVPQNLSASRPQDRQFILSSKKLLLSDSGFYLCASDSRSSYNSPLHFGNGTRLTVT.